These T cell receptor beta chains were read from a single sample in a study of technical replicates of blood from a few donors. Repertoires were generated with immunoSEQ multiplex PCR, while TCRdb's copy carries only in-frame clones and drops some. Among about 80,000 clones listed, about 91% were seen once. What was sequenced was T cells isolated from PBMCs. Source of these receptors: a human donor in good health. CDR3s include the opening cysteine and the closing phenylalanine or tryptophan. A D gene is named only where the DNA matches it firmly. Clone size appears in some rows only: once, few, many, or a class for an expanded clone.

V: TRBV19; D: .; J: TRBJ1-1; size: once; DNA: TGTGCCAGTAGTATAGTAGGAGAGTGGGCTGAAGCTTTCTTT; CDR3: CASSIVGEWAEAFF
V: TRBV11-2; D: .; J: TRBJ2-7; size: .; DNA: TGTGCCAGCAGCCCCGCCTACGAGCAGTACTTC; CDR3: CASSPAYEQYF
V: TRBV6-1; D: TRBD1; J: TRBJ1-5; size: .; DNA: TGTGCCAGCAGCGAACCCCCGGACAGGGCGTTAAATCAGCCCCAGCATTTT; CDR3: CASSEPPDRALNQPQHF
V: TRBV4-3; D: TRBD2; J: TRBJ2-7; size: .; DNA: TGCGCCAGCAGCCCTACTCCCAGCGGGATGGACTACGAGCAGTACTTC; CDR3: CASSPTPSGMDYEQYF
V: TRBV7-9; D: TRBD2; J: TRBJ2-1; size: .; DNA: TGTGCCAGCAGCTTAGAGGTGGGGAGCGGGAGTTGGTACAATGAGCAGTTCTTC; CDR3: CASSLEVGSGSWYNEQFF
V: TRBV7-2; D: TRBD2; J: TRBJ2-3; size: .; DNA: TGTGCCAGCAGCTTCTCACTAGCGGGCACAGATACGCAGTATTTT; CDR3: CASSFSLAGTDTQYF
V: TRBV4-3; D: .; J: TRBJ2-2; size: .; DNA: TGCGCCAGCAGCCAAGATCGGGGAAAGGTGTTAGGGGAGCTGTTTTTT; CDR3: CASSQDRGKVLGELFF
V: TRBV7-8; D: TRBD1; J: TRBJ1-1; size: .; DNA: TGTGCCAGCAGCTTAGCGGCAGGGGGCGTCACTGAAGCTTTCTTT; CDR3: CASSLAAGGVTEAFF
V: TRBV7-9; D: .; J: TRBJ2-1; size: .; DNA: TGTGCCAGCAGCTGGGGACTGAACAATGAGCAGTTCTTC; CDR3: CASSWGLNNEQFF
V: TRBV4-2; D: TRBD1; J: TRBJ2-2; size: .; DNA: TGTGCCAGCAGGCCTCCTACAGGGGAGACCGGGGAGCTGTTTTTT; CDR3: CASRPPTGETGELFF
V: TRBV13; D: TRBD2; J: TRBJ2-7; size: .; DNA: TGTGCCAGCAGCTTTAGGAATAGCGGGAGAAAAACCTACGAGCAGTACTTC; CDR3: CASSFRNSGRKTYEQYF
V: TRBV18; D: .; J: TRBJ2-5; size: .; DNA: TGTGCCAGCTCAACAGAAGTTGAGACCCAGTACTTC; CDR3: CASSTEVETQYF
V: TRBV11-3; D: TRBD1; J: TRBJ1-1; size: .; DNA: TGTGCCAGCAGCCCCCGGACAGGGTCCGGAGCTTTCTTT; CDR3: CASSPRTGSGAFF
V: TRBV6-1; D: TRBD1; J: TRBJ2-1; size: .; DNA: TGTGCCAGCAGTAACCGGGACAGGGGAAATGAGCAGTTCTTC; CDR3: CASSNRDRGNEQFF
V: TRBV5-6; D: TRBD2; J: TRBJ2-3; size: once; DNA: TGTGCCAGCAGCCTGGCGGGGGGCGGGCCGACAGATACGCAGTATTTT; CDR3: CASSLAGGGPTDTQYF
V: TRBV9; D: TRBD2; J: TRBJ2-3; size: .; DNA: TGTGCCAGCAGCGTATCTAGCGGGAGCACAGATACGCAGTATTTT; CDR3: CASSVSSGSTDTQYF
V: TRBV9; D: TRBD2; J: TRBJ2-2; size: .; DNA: TGTGCCAGCAGCCCCCGGACTAGTTCTCCGCCCGGGGAGCTGTTTTTT; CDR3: CASSPRTSSPPGELFF
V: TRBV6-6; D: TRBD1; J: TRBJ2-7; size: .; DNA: TGTGCCAGCAGACGGGACAGGGCGTACGAGCAGTACTTC; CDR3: CASRRDRAYEQYF
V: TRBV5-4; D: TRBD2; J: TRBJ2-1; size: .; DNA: TGTGCCAGCAGACCCGGGACTAGCGGGAGGTTGAATGAGCAGTTCTTC; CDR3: CASRPGTSGRLNEQFF
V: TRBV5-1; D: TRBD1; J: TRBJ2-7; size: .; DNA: TGCGCCAGCAGCTCCGGGACAGGGGGCTCCTACGAGCAGTACTTC; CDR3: CASSSGTGGSYEQYF
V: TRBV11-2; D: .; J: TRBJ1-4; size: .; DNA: TGTGCCAGCAGCGCGGGACGGCATGAAAAACTGTTTTTT; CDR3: CASSAGRHEKLFF
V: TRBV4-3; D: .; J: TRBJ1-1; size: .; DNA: TGCGCCAGCAGCCAAGTAGTAACGGACACTGAAGCTTTCTTT; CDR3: CASSQVVTDTEAFF
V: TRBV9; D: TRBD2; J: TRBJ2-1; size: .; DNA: TGTGCCAGCAGCTCAAGAGCGGGAGTGCCCTACAATGAGCAGTTCTTC; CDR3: CASSSRAGVPYNEQFF
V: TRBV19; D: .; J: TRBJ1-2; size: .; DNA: TGTGCCAGTTTCAACCCACAGTTTTATGGCTACACCTTC; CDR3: CASFNPQFYGYTF
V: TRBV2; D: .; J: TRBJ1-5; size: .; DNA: TGTGCCAGCAGTGAATTTTTAGGGGTTCAGCCCCAGCATTTT; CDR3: CASSEFLGVQPQHF
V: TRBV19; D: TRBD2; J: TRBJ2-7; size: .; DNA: TGTGCCAGTAGTATCGAGCGGGGAACCTACGAGCAGTACTTC; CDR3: CASSIERGTYEQYF
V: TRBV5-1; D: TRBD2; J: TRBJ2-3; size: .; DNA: TGCGCCAGCAGCTTGGGGGCTGGCGGGAGGATTACTAGCACAGATACGCAGTATTTT; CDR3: CASSLGAGGRITSTDTQYF
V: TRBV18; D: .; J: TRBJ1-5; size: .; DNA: TGTGCCAGCTCACCAGGCGGGGATCAGCCCCAGCATTTT; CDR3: CASSPGGDQPQHF
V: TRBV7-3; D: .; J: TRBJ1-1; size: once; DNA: TGTGCCAGCAGCCAAGCCCCCGGAGCAGGGAAGGAAGGTGAAGCTTTCTTT; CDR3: CASSQAPGAGKEGEAFF
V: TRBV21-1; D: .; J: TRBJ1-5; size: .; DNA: TGTGCCAGCAGCGCTGCAGGGGGAAAGCCCCAGCATTTT; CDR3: CASSAAGGKPQHF
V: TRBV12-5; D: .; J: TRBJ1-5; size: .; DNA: TGTGCTAGTGTCGCCACAGGGAATCAGCCCCAGCATTTT; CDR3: CASVATGNQPQHF
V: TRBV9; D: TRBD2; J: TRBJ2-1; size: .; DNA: TGTGCCAGCAGCGTAGGAACTAGCGGGGCCTACAATGAGCAGTTCTTC; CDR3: CASSVGTSGAYNEQFF
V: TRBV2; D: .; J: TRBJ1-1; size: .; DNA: TGTGCCAGCAGTGAGGGAGGTGAAGCTTTCTTT; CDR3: CASSEGGEAFF
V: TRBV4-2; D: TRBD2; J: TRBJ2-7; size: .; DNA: TGTGCCAGCAGCCAATTGCCTACCGAAGCGGGGGGCGAGCAGTACTTC; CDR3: CASSQLPTEAGGEQYF
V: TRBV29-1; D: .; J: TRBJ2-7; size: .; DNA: TGCAGCGTTGAAATGGGGAGCTCCTACGAGCAGTACTTC; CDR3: CSVEMGSSYEQYF
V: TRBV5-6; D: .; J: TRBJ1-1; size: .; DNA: TGTGCCAGCAGCCCCTCGACAGGCTTGCGCACTGAAGCTTTCTTT; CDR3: CASSPSTGLRTEAFF
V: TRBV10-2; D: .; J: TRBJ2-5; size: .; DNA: TGCGCCAGCAGTGAATGGGGGCTGGAGACCCAGTACTTC; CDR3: CASSEWGLETQYF
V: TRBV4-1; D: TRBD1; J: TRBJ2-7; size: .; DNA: TGCGCCAGCAGCCAAGGGCGGGGACAGGGAGGCTACGAGCAGTACTTC; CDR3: CASSQGRGQGGYEQYF
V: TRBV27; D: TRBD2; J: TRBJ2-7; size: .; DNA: TGTGCCAGCAGTTTAACTAGCGGAGACGAGCAGTACTTC; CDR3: CASSLTSGDEQYF
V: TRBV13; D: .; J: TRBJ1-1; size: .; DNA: TGTGCCACTCACCAGCGTACGGGGACTGAAGCTTTCTTT; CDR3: CATHQRTGTEAFF
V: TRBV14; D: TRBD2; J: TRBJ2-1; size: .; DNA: TGTGCCAGCAGCCCTCCGGGGGGGGTCTCTTTTAATGAGCAGTTCTTC; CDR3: CASSPPGGVSFNEQFF
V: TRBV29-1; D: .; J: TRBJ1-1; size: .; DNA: TGCAGCGCCTTGGGCGGGATGAACACTGAAGCTTTCTTT; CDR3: CSALGGMNTEAFF
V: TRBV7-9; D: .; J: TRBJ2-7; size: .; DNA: TGTGCCAGCAGCTTTGTGTCTTTCGAGCAGTACTTC; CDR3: CASSFVSFEQYF
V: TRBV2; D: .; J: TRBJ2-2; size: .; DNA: TGTGCCAGCAGTGAGGGCAGACCGAACACCGGGGAGCTGTTTTTT; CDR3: CASSEGRPNTGELFF
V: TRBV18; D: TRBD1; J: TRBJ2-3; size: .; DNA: TGTGCCAGCCCCGGGACAGGGGGCGCGACAGATACGCAGTATTTT; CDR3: CASPGTGGATDTQYF
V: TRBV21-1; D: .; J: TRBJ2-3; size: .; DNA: TGTGCCAGCAGCAAAGTAGACAGTAGCACAGATACGCAGTATTTT; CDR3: CASSKVDSSTDTQYF
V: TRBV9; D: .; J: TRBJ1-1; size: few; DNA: TGTGCCAGCAGCCCTAGCGGGTCCCGGAACACTGAAGCTTTCTTT; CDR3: CASSPSGSRNTEAFF
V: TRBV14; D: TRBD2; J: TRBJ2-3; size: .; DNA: TGTGCCAGCAGCCAGTCCGGGAGGGCCGTAGATACGCAGTATTTT; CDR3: CASSQSGRAVDTQYF
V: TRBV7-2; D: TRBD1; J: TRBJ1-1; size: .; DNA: TGTGCCAGCAGCTACGGACAGGGGAAAGCTTTCTTT; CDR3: CASSYGQGKAFF
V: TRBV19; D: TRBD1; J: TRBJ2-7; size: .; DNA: TGTGCCAGTTTGAGGGGGCACGAGCAGTACTTC; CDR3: CASLRGHEQYF
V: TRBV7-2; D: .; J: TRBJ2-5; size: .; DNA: TGTGCCAGCGGAGGCAGAGTCAACCAAGAGACCCAGTACTTC; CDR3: CASGGRVNQETQYF
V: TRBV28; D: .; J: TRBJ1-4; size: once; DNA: TGTGCCAGCAGTATGAGGAACAGGGAGGAAAAACTGTTTTTT; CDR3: CASSMRNREEKLFF
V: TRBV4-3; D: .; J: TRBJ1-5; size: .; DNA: TGCGCCAGCAGCCGTCGACAAACGGGAGAGCCCCAGCATTTT; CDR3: CASSRRQTGEPQHF
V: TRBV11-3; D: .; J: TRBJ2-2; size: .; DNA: TGTGCCAGCAGCTTACAGGGCACCGGGGAGCTGTTTTTT; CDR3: CASSLQGTGELFF
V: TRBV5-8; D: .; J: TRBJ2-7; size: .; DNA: TGTGCCAGCATGGGGGGATTATCCTACGAGCAGTACTTC; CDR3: CASMGGLSYEQYF
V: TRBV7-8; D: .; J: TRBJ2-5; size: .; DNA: TGTGCCAGCAGCCTAGGGTCCTGGACACAAGAGACCCAGTACTTC; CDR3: CASSLGSWTQETQYF
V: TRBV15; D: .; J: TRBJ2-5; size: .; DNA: TGTGCCACCAAGTCAGGGGTTTTGGACTCGAGGGAGACCCAGTACTTC; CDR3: CATKSGVLDSRETQYF
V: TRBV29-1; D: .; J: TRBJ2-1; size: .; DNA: TGCAGCGTTGCGCTTGGAGGGTACAATGAGCAGTTCTTC; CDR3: CSVALGGYNEQFF
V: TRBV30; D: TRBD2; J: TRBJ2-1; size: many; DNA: TGTGCCTGGAATAGCGGGAGGGCCCGGGAGCAGTTCTTC; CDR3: CAWNSGRAREQFF
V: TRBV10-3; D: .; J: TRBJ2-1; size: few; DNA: TGTGCCATCAGTGTATATAGCGCCGAAAATGAGCAGTTCTTC; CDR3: CAISVYSAENEQFF